A selection of T cell receptor beta chains follows, all from one sample in a study of T cells in Graves' hyperthyroidism and ophthalmopathy. TCRdb called the multiplex PCR reads again in MiXCR, with one record for every CDR3 protein. The sample lists approximately 610,000 distinct CDR3 sequences, about 14% seen once, with over 3.5% in the top ten. The sequenced sample was blood. The receptors come from a woman aged 40 to 50 with Graves' ophthalmopathy. Each CDR3 is given with its conserved first and last residue. A D gene is named only where the DNA matches it firmly. Clone size appears in some rows only: once, few, many, or a class for an expanded clone.

TGCAGTGCTCCTAAAGACCCCGACGCGACCCAGTACTTC CSAPKDPDATQYF NA TRBV20-1 NA TRBJ2-5
TGTGCCAGCAAAACCCCGGAGGGAGAGACCCAGTACTTC CASKTPEGETQYF NA TRBV28 many TRBJ2-5
TGCAGTGCTAGTGGCGGGGACACCACCTACGAGCAGTACTTC CSASGGDTTYEQYF NA TRBV20-1 few TRBJ2-7
TGTGCCAGCAGCTTTAATGAGTTGATTCCGGTAGGTAGATCTGAAGCTTTCTTT CASSFNELIPVGRSEAFF NA TRBV11-1 many TRBJ1-1
TGCAGTGCTAGTTACAGGGACTATGGCTACACCTTC CSASYRDYGYTF NA TRBV20-1 many TRBJ1-2
TGTGCCAGCAGCTTTTCGGGACTGCAAGAGACCCAGTACTTC CASSFSGLQETQYF NA TRBV11-2 many TRBJ2-5
TGTGCCAGCCGGACAGGGAGTTTTGTCGGGGAGCTGTTTTTT CASRTGSFVGELFF TRBD1 TRBV12-3/TRBV12-4 many TRBJ2-2
TGTGCCTCTCAAGCCGTAAATAATTCACCCCTCCACTTT CASQAVNNSPLHF NA TRBV12-3/TRBV12-4 many TRBJ1-6
TGCGCCAGCAGTGAGCCGTTTGAGCGGGAGTCCTACGAGCAGTACTTC CASSEPFERESYEQYF TRBD2 TRBV10-2 NA TRBJ2-7
TGTGCCAGTAGAGGTGGAGGTCTCTACGAGCAGTACTTC CASRGGGLYEQYF NA TRBV19 many TRBJ2-7
TGTGCCAGCAGTGAACCAGGACTAGCGGGAAAGGGTGGGTGGAATGAGCAGTTCTTC CASSEPGLAGKGGWNEQFF TRBD2 TRBV2 NA TRBJ2-1
TGCAGTGCTAGAAGTGACGAGCAGTACTTC CSARSDEQYF NA TRBV20-1 NA TRBJ2-7
TGTGCCAGCACTCCTAGGGGGTGGAGCTCCTACGAGCAGTACTTC CASTPRGWSSYEQYF NA TRBV6-2/TRBV6-3 many TRBJ2-7
TGCAGCGTTGCGGGCCAACAGGGGAAAGAACAAGAGACCCAGTACTTC CSVAGQQGKEQETQYF TRBD1 TRBV29-1 many TRBJ2-5
TGTGCCAGCAGTCCCTACCAGAGCGGGAGAGTCAAAAACATTCAGTACTTT CASSPYQSGRVKNIQYF TRBD2 TRBV6-1 NA TRBJ2-4
TGTGCCAGCAGTTTAGGGACAGGGAGGAGGTATGGCTACACCTTC CASSLGTGRRYGYTF TRBD1 TRBV28 many TRBJ1-2
TGCGCCAGCAGCCATAGCGGGATGCTCTACGAGCAGTACTTC CASSHSGMLYEQYF TRBD2 TRBV5-1 many TRBJ2-7
TGCGCCAGCAGCTTGGGACAGGATGGCGAGCAGTACTTC CASSLGQDGEQYF NA TRBV5-1 many TRBJ2-7
TGCGCCAGCAGCTTGGGGGCGCACACCGGGGAGCTGTTTTTT CASSLGAHTGELFF NA TRBV5-1 many TRBJ2-2
TGTGCCACCAGTGATTCTGGCAGGGGGAACGAGCAGTACTTC CATSDSGRGNEQYF TRBD1 TRBV24-1 NA TRBJ2-7
TGTGCCAGCACGACTACAGGGGGTTTCGGCTACACCTTC CASTTTGGFGYTF TRBD1 TRBV6-5 many TRBJ1-2
TGTGCCAGCAGCTTAACCATGCGGACCGGATTATTCTTT CASSLTMRTGLFF NA TRBV7-3 NA TRBJ1-1
TGTGCCAGCACCCTCACTAATAAGCGAACCGGGGAGCTGTTTTTT CASTLTNKRTGELFF NA TRBV6-2/TRBV6-3 many TRBJ2-2
TGTGCCAGCAGTCCAACGACAGGGGGCCCGTACAATCAGCCCCAGCATTTT CASSPTTGGPYNQPQHF TRBD1 TRBV2 NA TRBJ1-5
TGCAGTGCTAGGCCCGCTACCTACGAGCAGTACTTC CSARPATYEQYF NA TRBV20-1 NA TRBJ2-7
TGTGCCAGCAGTTACTTTCTAGAGGGACGGGGCTATGGCTACACCTTC CASSYFLEGRGYGYTF NA TRBV6-5 few TRBJ1-2